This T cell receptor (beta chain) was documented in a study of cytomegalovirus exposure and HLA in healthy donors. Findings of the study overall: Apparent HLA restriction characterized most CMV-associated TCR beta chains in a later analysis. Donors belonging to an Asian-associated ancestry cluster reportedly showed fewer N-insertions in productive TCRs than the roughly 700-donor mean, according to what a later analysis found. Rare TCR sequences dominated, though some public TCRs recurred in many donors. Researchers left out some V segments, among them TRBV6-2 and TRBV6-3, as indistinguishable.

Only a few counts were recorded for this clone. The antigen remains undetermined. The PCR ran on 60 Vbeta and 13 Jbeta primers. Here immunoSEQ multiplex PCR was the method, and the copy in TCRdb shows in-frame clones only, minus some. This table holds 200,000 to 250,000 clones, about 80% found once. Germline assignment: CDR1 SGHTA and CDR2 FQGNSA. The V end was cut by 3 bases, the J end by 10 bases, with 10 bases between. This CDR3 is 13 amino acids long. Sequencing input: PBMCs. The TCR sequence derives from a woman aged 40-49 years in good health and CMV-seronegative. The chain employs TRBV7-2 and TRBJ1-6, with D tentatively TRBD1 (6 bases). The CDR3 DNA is TGTGCCAGCAGCTTCCACAGGGAATCACCCCTCCACTTT. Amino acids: CASSFHRESPLHF.